This TCR beta chain was sequenced in a study of shared clonotypes between healthy human individuals. Notes on the study in general: Naive subsets typically showed greater estimated richness than memory subsets. It was observed that roughly 5.5% of naive CD4 clonotypes were shared across a few donors. Non-shared clonotypes were found to have lower generation probabilities than the clonotypes that were shared by all four of the sorted-subset donors.

Trimming took 3 bases from V and 2 from J, leaving 13 bases between them. The CDR3 is 15 amino acids. CDR1 and CDR2 from the germline V gene are ENHRY and SYGVKD. Of note for this clone: The antigen remains undetermined.

Assay: immunoSEQ multiplex PCR; the TCRdb copy retains only in-frame clones and omits some. This table holds some 2.3 million clones, over 85% found once. This clonotype was obtained from a man aged 18-30 years in good health. Some clones in this sample may be carry-over from other donors' samples. The V and J genes are TRBV10-3 and TRBJ2-5; the D gene is possibly TRBD1 (6 bases). Sequenced input: naive CD4+ T cells from PBMCs. The subset here: CD45RA+ positively selected. Written as DNA, the CDR3 is TGTGCCATCAGTGAACAGGGAGCCGCGCAAGAGACCCAGTACTTC. It translates to CAISEQGAAQETQYF.